This T cell receptor (beta chain) stems from a study of control samples from healthy donors and cancer patients. Repertoires were generated with immunoSEQ multiplex PCR, while TCRdb's copy carries only in-frame clones and drops some. The top ten hold 0.92% of the sample, which has 100,000 or so clones, 91% seen once. This CDR3 has 17 amino acids. The germline V gene encodes CDR1 SGHRS and CDR2 YFSETQ. With V trimmed by 4 bases and J by 1 base, 11 bases remained unmatched. The genes are TRBV5-1 and TRBJ1-1; the match to TRBD1 covers 9 bases. The sequence came from a woman aged 25 to 39 in good health. Specimen: blood. The CDR3 sequence is CASSRSTGGAGNTEAFF. The CDR3 DNA follows: TGCGCCAGCAGCCGTTCTACAGGGGGCGCCGGGAACACTGAAGCTTTCTTT.